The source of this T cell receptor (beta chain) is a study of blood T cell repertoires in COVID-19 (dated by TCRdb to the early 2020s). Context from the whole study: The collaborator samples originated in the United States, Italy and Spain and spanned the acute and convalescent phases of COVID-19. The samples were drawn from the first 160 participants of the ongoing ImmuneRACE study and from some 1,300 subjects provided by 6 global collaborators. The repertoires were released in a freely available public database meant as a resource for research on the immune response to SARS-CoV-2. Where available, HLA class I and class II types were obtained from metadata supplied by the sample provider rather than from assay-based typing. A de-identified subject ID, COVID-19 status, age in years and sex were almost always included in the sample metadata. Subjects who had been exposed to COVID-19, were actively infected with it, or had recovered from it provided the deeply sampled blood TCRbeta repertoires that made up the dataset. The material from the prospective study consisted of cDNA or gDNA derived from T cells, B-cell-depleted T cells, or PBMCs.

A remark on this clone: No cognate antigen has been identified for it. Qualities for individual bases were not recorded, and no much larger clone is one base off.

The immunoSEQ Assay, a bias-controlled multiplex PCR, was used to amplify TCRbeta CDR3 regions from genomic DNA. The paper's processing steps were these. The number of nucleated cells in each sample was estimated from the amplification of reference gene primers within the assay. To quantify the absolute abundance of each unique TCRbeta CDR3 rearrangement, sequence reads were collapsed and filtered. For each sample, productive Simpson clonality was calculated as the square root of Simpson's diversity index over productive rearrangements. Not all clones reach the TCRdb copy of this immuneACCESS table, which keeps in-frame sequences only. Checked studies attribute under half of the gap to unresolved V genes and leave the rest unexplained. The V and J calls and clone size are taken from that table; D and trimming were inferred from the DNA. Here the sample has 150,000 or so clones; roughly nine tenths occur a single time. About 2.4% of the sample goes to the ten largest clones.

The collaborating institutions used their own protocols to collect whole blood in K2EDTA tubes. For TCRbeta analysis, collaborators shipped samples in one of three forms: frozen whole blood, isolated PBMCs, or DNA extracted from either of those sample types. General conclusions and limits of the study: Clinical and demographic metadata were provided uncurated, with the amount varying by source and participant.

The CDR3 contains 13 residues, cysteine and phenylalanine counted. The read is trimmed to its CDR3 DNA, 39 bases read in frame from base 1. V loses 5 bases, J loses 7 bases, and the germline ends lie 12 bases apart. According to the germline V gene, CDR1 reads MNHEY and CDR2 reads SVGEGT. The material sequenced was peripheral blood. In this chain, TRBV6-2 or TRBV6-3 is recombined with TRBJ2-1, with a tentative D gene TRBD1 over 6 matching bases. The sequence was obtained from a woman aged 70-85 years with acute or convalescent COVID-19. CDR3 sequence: CASSTGLGNEQFF. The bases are TGTGCCAGCAGTACAGGGTTGGGGAATGAGCAGTTCTTC.